Each of the 4 T cell receptor beta chains below was sequenced from the same sample in a study of blood T cell repertoires in COVID-19. Measured with immunoSEQ multiplex PCR; TCRdb has only the in-frame clones, and not every one. The profile shows around 170,000 clones, about 80% of them singletons. Material for sequencing was peripheral blood. These receptors were obtained from a man aged 65 to 79 who had recovered from COVID-19.

Remarks on this clone: Other DNA sequences in the sample encode the same CDR3. V and J are TRBV18 and TRBJ1-6, with D hard to call. The CDR3 is 15 amino acids. The germline V gene encodes CDR1 KGHSH and CDR2 LQKENI. V was shortened by 2 bases and J by 5 bases, with 10 bases between the two germline ends. The CDR3 coding sequence is TGTGCCAGCTCACCAGGGCAGGCCGATAATTCACCCCTCCACTTT. Translation: CASSPGQADNSPLHF. Full variable domain (outside the CDR3, taken from reference TRBV18 and TRBJ1-6): NAGVMQNPRHLVRRRGQEARLRCSPMKGHSHVYWYRQLPEEGLKFMVYLQKENIIDESGMPKERFSAEFPKEGPSILRIQQVVRGDSAAYFCASSPGQADNSPLHFGNGTRLTVT.

This clone was seen only a few times. V gene TRBV27 combines with J gene TRBJ2-5; D is undetermined. The germline V and J ends were trimmed by 5 bases and 1 base, with 2 bases remaining between them. Germline V gene lookup returns CDR1 MNHEY and CDR2 SMNVEV (reference sequence). This CDR3 has 11 residues. The CDR3 sequence is CASSLQETQYF. The CDR3 coding sequence is TGTGCCAGCAGTCTCCAAGAGACCCAGTACTTC.

V gene TRBV5-6 combines with J gene TRBJ1-5; weak D call: TRBD1 (5 bases). This CDR3 is built from 16 residues. The germline V gene has CDR1 SGHDT and CDR2 YYEEEE. The V gene lost 1 base and the J gene lost 0 bases, with 11 bases spanning the gap. The CDR3 spells CASSLLTENSNQPQHF. For the CDR3, the DNA is TGTGCCAGCAGCTTGTTGACAGAAAATAGCAATCAGCCCCAGCATTTT.

The genes are TRBV11-2 and TRBJ2-7; 10 bases are shared with TRBD2. The V segment lost 1 base and the J segment 4 bases; nucleotides outside the gene matches: 4. Germline-derived CDR1 and CDR2 are SGHAT and FQNNGV. The CDR3 covers 15 residues. This CDR3 reads CASSLAQREGYEQYF. The CDR3 nucleotides read TGTGCCAGCAGCTTAGCCCAGCGGGAGGGGTACGAGCAGTACTTC.